This T cell receptor (beta chain) is drawn from a study of beta chain features in type 1 diabetes. This CDR3 spans 16 amino acids. The germline V gene has CDR1 MGHDK and CDR2 SYGVNS. V lost 4 bases to trimming and J lost 6 bases; unmatched junction nucleotides: 11. In regard to this clone: Antigen unknown.

Findings and caveats of the study: In all four CD4+ subsets, TCRB CDR3 length was significantly, moderately reduced in type 1 diabetes. Equally in patients and controls, PCR might preferentially amplify shorter templates. The naive, central memory and Treg TCRB repertoires showed an apparent similarity that was greater among patients than among healthy donors.

The entirety of the isolated RNA underwent reverse transcription, so expressed TCRB transcripts were sequenced. Sequencing used immunoSEQ multiplex PCR; TCRdb keeps in-frame clones, though not all of them. The sample includes about 350,000 clones, roughly a fifth seen only once; the top ten take about 0.045%. The chain couples TRBV25-1 to TRBJ2-7; TRBD2 aligns across 11 bases. Sequencing input: naive CD4+ T cells from blood. This clonotype was obtained from a woman aged 18-29 years in good health. CDR3 in amino acids: CASSVTSGTSKFEQYF. Written as DNA, the CDR3 is TGTGCCAGCAGTGTGACTAGCGGGACGTCCAAGTTCGAGCAGTACTTC.